This TCR beta chain was found in a study of blood T cell repertoires in COVID-19. Study background: Samples of COVID-19 (acute and convalescent) were obtained from the United States, Italy and Spain. Sources were T cells, B-cell-depleted T cells, or PBMCs; the material itself was cDNA or gDNA.

In the authors' workflow: Reference gene primer amplification gave estimated nucleated cell counts. Only in-frame clones appear in the TCRdb table, and some are missing; sequencing was by immunoSEQ multiplex PCR. The D gene and trimming were derived from the DNA, and the V and J assignments and clone size from that table. The sample yields fewer than 120,000 clones, about 72% seen once. The CDR3 covers 17 residues. Sample: peripheral blood. The sequence was collected from a woman aged 55 to 70 with acute or convalescent COVID-19. This chain connects TRBV21-1 to TRBJ1-2; TRBD1, the table's D call, was not compared with the DNA. TRBV21-1 is deemed a pseudogene. CDR3 coding DNA: TGTGCCAGCATCTCGCTACTGGGTGGACAGCCTAACTATGGCTACACCTTC. It is translated as CASISLLGGQPNYGYTF.